What follows are 13 T cell receptor beta chains derived from one specimen sequenced in a study of early T cells in non-severe SARS-CoV-2 infection (dated by TCRdb to 2020 to 2023). The library was obtained by 5' RACE. Sequencing was performed on a NextSeq 500. The raw public data were reprocessed by TCRdb itself: fastp quality trimming at Q25, MiXCR clonotype calling, in-frame beta chains only. All rows with the same CDR3 protein become a single entry with the most common DNA and genes. Recorded for this sample are tens of thousands of distinct CDR3 sequences; approximately 13% of them occurred a single time. Roughly 10% of the sample belongs to the ten largest clones. Material: whole blood, obtained at baseline. Every receptor here comes from an adult who was a healthcare worker with PCR-confirmed SARS-CoV-2 infection or an uninfected control (not recorded which).

This clonotype was counted at least ten times. The chain carries TRBV9 and TRBJ1-1, with D maybe TRBD1 (6 bases). CDR1 and CDR2 (germline): SGDLS, YYNGEE. The CDR3 consists of 17 residues. V was pared by 3 bases and J by 0 bases, with 18 bases between. CDR3 loop: CASSDGDGGHLNTEAFF. The CDR3 DNA reads as TGTGCCAGCAGCGATGGAGATGGGGGACATTTGAACACTGAAGCTTTCTTT.

In this sample, this clonotype turned up a few times. The gene calls are TRBV9 and TRBJ2-6; D is possibly TRBD1 (6 bases). V shed 3 bases and J shed 0 bases, with 10 bases lying between them. This CDR3 contains 16 residues. Germline V lookup: CDR1 SGDLS, CDR2 YYNGEE. CDR3 protein: CASSGTGPSGANVLTF. The CDR3, as DNA: TGTGCCAGCAGCGGAACAGGGCCCTCTGGGGCCAACGTCCTGACTTTC.

The rearrangement uses TRBV7-6 and TRBJ1-4; no definite D call. V shed 4 bases and J shed 10 bases, with 10 bases lying between them. CDR1 is SGHVS and CDR2 is FNYEAQ in the germline V gene. This CDR3 has 12 residues. Written as DNA, the CDR3 is TGTGCCAGCAGCTCAAGGACGGGAAAACTGTTTTTT. Protein sequence: CASSSRTGKLFF.

The chain has TRBV5-4 and TRBJ2-3; the D gene is possibly TRBD1 (6 bases). The germline V gene has CDR1 SGHNT and CDR2 YYREEE (reference sequence). The CDR3 consists of 14 residues. Trimming stripped 4 bases from V and 2 bases from J, with 11 bases between. Here the CDR3 DNA reads TGTGCCAGCAGCCTTCGACAGGACACAGATACGCAGTATTTT. Protein product: CASSLRQDTDTQYF.

The genes are TRBV5-1 and TRBJ2-7, with no clear D. This CDR3 is built from 12 residues. The V end lost 3 bases, the J end lost 2 bases, and 6 bases lay between the germline ends. Germline V gene lookup returns CDR1 SGHRS and CDR2 YFSETQ. The CDR3 nucleotides are TGCGCCAGCAGCTCCCACCCCTACGAGCAGTACTTC. Translating it yields CASSSHPYEQYF.

V and J are TRBV7-9 and TRBJ1-2; 7 positions match TRBD1. In germline, CDR1 is SEHNR, CDR2 FQNEAQ (reference sequence). The CDR3 consists of 13 residues. Losses at the gene ends were 2 bases for V and 3 bases for J; bases not matched to a gene: 0. The CDR3: CASSLTGDYGYTF. In DNA, the CDR3 is TGTGCCAGCAGCTTAACAGGGGACTATGGCTACACCTTC.

J is TRBJ1-4 and V is TRBV12-3 or TRBV12-4; unclear D gene. V lost 3 bases to trimming and J lost 11 bases, with 13 bases between them. This CDR3 has 13 residues. Here the CDR3 reads CASSFDARGKLFF. The DNA of the CDR3 is TGTGCCAGCAGTTTCGATGCGCGAGGGAAACTGTTTTTT.

This clonotype has just a few counts. The genes are TRBV6-2 or TRBV6-3 and TRBJ1-5; no firm D call. There are 12 residues in the CDR3. V lost 7 bases and J lost 2, with 6 bases in between. Germline lookup yields CDR1 MNHEY and CDR2 SVGEGT. For the CDR3, the DNA is TGTGCCAGCAAAGTCGGCAATCAGCCCCAGCATTTT. Its translation: CASKVGNQPQHF.

The table lists this clonotype with a few counts. The CDR3: CASSLMGSGNTEAFF. In nucleotides, the CDR3 is TGTGCCAGCAGCTTAATGGGGTCAGGGAACACTGAAGCTTTCTTT. V is TRBV7-3 and J is TRBJ1-1; D not certain. The CDR3 is made up of 15 amino acids. Between the trimmed V and J ends, which lost 1 base and 1 base, there was a span of 10 bases. In germline, CDR1 is SGHTA, CDR2 FQGTGA.

This clonotype came up many times. This chain uses TRBV6-5 with TRBJ2-3; 7 nucleotides agree with TRBD2. The CDR3 spans 15 residues. The junction had 6 bases not matched to a gene; V was cut back by 2 bases and J by 4 bases. Per germline, CDR1 MNHEY and CDR2 SVGAGI. CDR3 protein: CASSYRDYYPDTQYF. In DNA form, the CDR3 reads TGTGCCAGCAGTTACAGGGACTACTACCCAGATACGCAGTATTTT.

At least ten counts were recorded for this clonotype. The CDR3 nucleotides read TGTGCCACCAGCAGAGATATAGCAGGGAGGGCCGAGCAGTACTTC. It yields the protein CATSRDIAGRAEQYF. The rearrangement uses TRBV15 and TRBJ2-7; 7 nucleotides agree with TRBD2. J was trimmed by 6 bases and V by 0 bases; bases with no gene match: 8. The CDR3 has 15 amino acids. CDR1 and CDR2 (germline): LNHNV, YYDKDF (reference sequence).

The chain recombines TRBV11-2 with TRBJ2-7, with D unresolved. The V gene lost 4 bases and the J gene lost 3 bases, with 7 bases spanning the gap. The CDR3 contains 12 residues. Germline V gene sequence: CDR1 SGHAT, CDR2 FQNNGV. CDR3 in amino acids: CASSSLNYEQYF. The CDR3 DNA follows: TGTGCCAGCAGCTCCCTAAACTACGAGCAGTACTTC.

This clonotype showed up many times. The chain employs TRBV5-1 and TRBJ2-3, with 12 bases that match TRBD1. The CDR3 runs 17 residues. Germline V gives CDR1 SGHRS, CDR2 YFSETQ. The trim removed 3 bases at V and 4 bases at J, leaving 9 bases unmatched. CDR3 residues: CASSSTGTGGASDTQYF. CDR3 nucleotides: TGCGCCAGCAGCTCAACCGGGACAGGGGGCGCCTCAGATACGCAGTATTTT. The variable domain in full, with the rest retrieved from reference TRBV5-1 and TRBJ2-3, is KAGVTQTPRYLIKTRGQQVTLSCSPISGHRSVSWYQQTPGQGLQFLFEYFSETQRNKGNFPGRFSGRQFSNSRSEMNVSTLELGDSALYLCASSSTGTGGASDTQYFGPGTRLTVL.